This T cell receptor (beta chain) was retrieved from a study of shared clonotypes between healthy human individuals (dated by TCRdb to 2020 to 2022). Regarding the study in general: A couple of women and three men aged 18 to 49 years were included in the cohort. For each donor, three plates each were used for CD4 naive and CD4 memory, two plates were used for CD8 naive, and one plate was used for CD8 memory. To estimate repertoire size and how much clonotype sharing occurs between individuals, the study deeply sequenced the blood TCR repertoires of about 5 healthy adults. To increase sequencing depth and limit assay-specific biases, different laboratories used diverse techniques to prepare libraries and sequence TCR repertoires. Between about 0.8 and 9.5 billion PBMCs per donor were obtained by leukapheresis.

Using the deep immunoSEQ assay, multiplex PCR amplified TCR CDR3 regions from genomic DNA. Extracted genomic DNA from each cell subset was spread evenly across all wells of several immunoSEQ 96-well plates, with each plate serving as a replicate. For sorted subsets, each replicate PCR was loaded with roughly 200 ng genomic DNA, equivalent to about 30,000 T cell genomes. Purified libraries were measured with a Qubit 3.0 fluorometer, size-checked on a Bioanalyzer 2100, and measured again with the KAPA Library Quantification kit. Every immunoSEQ 96-well plate was sequenced on a dedicated single-read 150-cycle Illumina NextSeq 550 flow cell. On the study's bioinformatics: Because the immunoSEQ output held only junctional sequences and lacked quality scores, the filtering could not match the filtering applied to full-length reads. Sequences were annotated with PyIR, a Python wrapper for IgBLAST v1.9, using IMGT germline references to assign V/J genes and CDR3. Any read was removed if the V/J assignment was weak (E-value above 1e-6), the CDR3 was missing, or the read contained stop codons, out-of-frame junctions, or ambiguous translated residues. V3J clonotypes were defined as sequences sharing the same inferred V gene, J gene, and CDR3 amino acid sequence. Percentage overlap between repertoires was computed as shared unique clonotypes divided by the size of the smaller repertoire. Three approaches were used to assess repertoire richness: RTK rarefaction, the Chao1 estimator, and Recon v2.1 estimates of unobserved clonotypes. For all TCRbeta clonotypes obtained by the gDNA method from a few donors, generation probabilities were computed with OLGA. TCRdb mirrors the immuneACCESS table, restricted to in-frame sequences. Some clones are absent from its copies; in checked studies, under half trace to an unresolved V gene, and the reason for the others is unknown. V and J calls and clone size are given by that table; D and trimming were obtained from the DNA. This sample gives around 600,000 clones in total; 85% to 95% of them show up just once. The ten largest make up about 0.11% of the sample.

CD8 naive samples consisted of CD45RO-negative cells that were positively selected for CCR7, yielding a CD45RA+CCR7+ population without TemRA cells. Healthy HIV-negative adults with no recently reported acute infections or vaccinations were included as donors. All donors were Caucasian adults living in Nashville, Tennessee, USA. Blood was obtained by leukapheresis, after which PBMCs were separated by Ficoll-Histopaque density gradient centrifugation and cryopreserved in liquid nitrogen vapor phase. Analytical flow cytometry was used to check the purity and quantity of every magnetically sorted T cell population. Genomic DNA was isolated from every sorted fraction and measured by UV absorbance on a Nanodrop 2000c. Notes on this clone: Its recognized antigen is unknown. Base qualities are not provided; no much larger clone lies one nucleotide away.

Overall results and qualifications from the work: Sampling was limited to blood, and TCR repertoires in tissue likely differ from TCR repertoires in blood. Clonotypes shared by all four sorted-subset donors showed higher generation probabilities than non-shared clonotypes. Naive subsets generally had larger estimated clonotype richness than memory subsets did. Because the study included only a small number of donors, the genetic and exposure-history diversity represented was limited. When a handful of donors were compared, the shared fraction of clonotypes was about 5% for naive CD4, around 3.6% for naive CD8, 2% to 2.5% for memory CD4, and 0.35% to 0.4% for memory CD8. Pairwise subsampling led to the expectation that sequencing depth would affect the degree of clonotype sharing among donors. Incomplete sequencing was indicated by rarefaction of sorted-subset datasets, despite the large sequencing depth.

V lost 2 bases and J lost 6 bases, and the count of bases not matched to a germline gene is 6. The germline V gene (reference sequence) specifies MNHEY as CDR1 and SMNVEV as CDR2. Measured from the cysteine to the phenylalanine, the CDR3 is 15 residues long. Solely the CDR3 DNA is kept, with 45 bases framed from the first base. The sequence was collected from a woman aged 30 to 39 in good health. Sequencing input: naive CD8+ T cells sorted from blood. The cell subset or site label, read with the paper, signifies: CD45RA+CCR7+. Recombination joined TRBV27 with TRBJ1-5; 8 central nucleotides agree with TRBD1. The bases read TGTGCCAGCAGTTTAGTATACAGGGGGGTTCAGCCCCAGCATTTT. This is translated as CASSLVYRGVQPQHF.